This TCR beta chain was found in a study of T cells in Graves' hyperthyroidism and ophthalmopathy. The germline V gene has CDR1 LNHDA and CDR2 SQIVND (reference sequence). After removal of 7 bases from V and 1 base from J, the junction contained 12 bases not matched to a gene. The CDR3 contains 16 residues. What was amplified from RNA transcripts were TCR beta CDR3 regions. The study used the HTBI primer set for a first-round RT-PCR of the TCR CDR3. TCRdb fed the multiplex PCR reads into MiXCR, producing one record per CDR3 protein. Of 370,000 or so distinct CDR3 sequences in the sample, 15% to 19% were seen once. Patients aged 18 to 65 with hyperthyroidism were newly diagnosed, with duration under 2 months. This clonotype was seen a handful of times.

The chain uses TRBV19 and TRBJ1-2; TRBD1 agrees at 7 bases. This TCR derives from a woman aged 18-35 years with Graves' hyperthyroidism that later progressed to Graves' ophthalmopathy. Specimen: blood. The CDR3 DNA reads TGTGCCAGTAACCCCGGGACAGCAAACCTTAACTATGGCTACACCTTC. This sequence encodes CASNPGTANLNYGYTF. Looking up the rest from reference TRBV19 and TRBJ1-2 gives the full variable domain: DGGITQSPKYLFRKEGQNVTLSCEQNLNHDAMYWYRQDPGQGLRLIYYSQIVNDFQKGDIAEGYSVSREKKESFPLTVTSAQKNPTAFYLCASNPGTANLNYGYTFGSGTRLTVV.